Listed below are T cell receptor beta chains from one sample, sequenced in a study of T cell responses to AZD1222 COVID-19 vaccine. Repertoires were generated with immunoSEQ multiplex PCR, while TCRdb's copy carries only in-frame clones and drops some. The table has under 200,000 clones, 93% seen once; the top ten hold about 3.9%. The specimen was peripheral blood, collected on day 0 of AZD1222 vaccination. These receptors were collected from an adult in good health. Each CDR3 is given with its conserved first and last residue. The D gene is left open where the match is weak. Size values are once, few and many counts, or a class for expanded clones, and some rows have none.

j_call v_call d_call clone_size cdr3_nt cdr3_aa
TRBJ2-7 TRBV3-1/TRBV3-2 TRBD2 . TGTGCCAGCAGCCAACCTAAGGCGGGGGGCTACGAGCAGTACTTC CASSQPKAGGYEQYF
TRBJ1-1 TRBV2 TRBD1 . TGTGCCAGCAGTCCGGGACAGGGGGCCCGAATGAACACTGAAGCTTTCTTT CASSPGQGARMNTEAFF
TRBJ1-5 TRBV19 . . TGTGCCAGTAGACCCTTGGGGGGGGTCATGGATCAGCCCCAGCATTTT CASRPLGGVMDQPQHF
TRBJ1-2 TRBV10-2 TRBD1 . TGCGCCAGCAGTGAGTGGGAGGGGGCTAATACCCACCGGGGCTACACCTTC CASSEWEGANTHRGYTF
TRBJ2-5 TRBV27 . . TGTGCCAGCAGTTTAAGTTGGGGGGAAGAGACCCAGTACTTC CASSLSWGEETQYF
TRBJ1-2 TRBV18 . . TGTGCCAGCTCACCACCGGGGGGGACCGTATATGGCTACACCTTC CASSPPGGTVYGYTF
TRBJ1-2 TRBV6-5 . . TGTGCCAGCAGTTCCAGAACAGGGTTGTATGGCTACACCTTC CASSSRTGLYGYTF
TRBJ1-4 TRBV3-1/TRBV3-2 . . TGTGCCAGCAGCCAAGGGGATGAAAAACTGTTTTTT CASSQGDEKLFF
TRBJ1-5 TRBV7-9 . . TGTGCCAGCAGCCCGGGACTGAATAGCAATCAGCCCCAGCATTTT CASSPGLNSNQPQHF
TRBJ1-6 TRBV3-1/TRBV3-2 . . TGTGCCAGCAGCCAAGACACGTATTGGGATTCACCCCTCCACTTT CASSQDTYWDSPLHF
TRBJ2-2 TRBV2 TRBD1 . TGTGCCAACTTAAAGGGGGCTCCTCTCCTAAACACCGGGGAGCTGTTTTTT CANLKGAPLLNTGELFF
TRBJ1-1 TRBV14 . . TGTGCCAGCAGCCTCGGACAGCCGAACACTGAAGCTTTCTTT CASSLGQPNTEAFF
TRBJ1-5 TRBV6-4 . once TGTGCCAGCAGTGAAGGGCTCCAGGAGCCCAATCAGCCCCAGCATTTT CASSEGLQEPNQPQHF
TRBJ1-2 TRBV19 . . TGTGCCAGTAGGATGGACAGTAACTATGGCTACACCTTC CASRMDSNYGYTF
TRBJ2-5 TRBV12-5 . . TGTGCTAGTGGTTTCGAAGAGACCCAGTACTTC CASGFEETQYF
TRBJ1-6 TRBV7-8 . . TGTGCCAGCAGCTTAATTGGGGTTAATTCACCCCTCCACTTT CASSLIGVNSPLHF
TRBJ1-1 TRBV28 . . TGTGCCAGCGATCTTACGGGACACGGGTCTTATGGGGCTTTCTTT CASDLTGHGSYGAFF
TRBJ1-5 TRBV19 TRBD1 . TGTGCCAGTAGTGGGAGGACAGGGGCGGCTTGGGTAGGTCAGCCCCAGCATTTT CASSGRTGAAWVGQPQHF
TRBJ1-6 TRBV7-9 . . TGTGCCAGCCGGTCGGGTGAGCTCCGGTCACCCCTCCACTTT CASRSGELRSPLHF
TRBJ2-3 TRBV7-9 . . TGTGCCAGCATGCAGGTTGAAGACACAGATACGCAGTATTTT CASMQVEDTDTQYF
TRBJ1-2 TRBV28 . . TGTGCCAGCAACTCCCCCAGAGTGGATGGCTACACCTTC CASNSPRVDGYTF
TRBJ2-3 TRBV11-2 TRBD2 few TGTGCCAGCAGCCGGGAGGCAGATACGCAGTATTTT CASSREADTQYF
TRBJ1-1 TRBV10-3 TRBD1 once TGTGCCATCAGGGGCTCCGGGACAGCGAACACTGAAGCTTTCTTT CAIRGSGTANTEAFF
TRBJ1-1 TRBV18 . . TGTGCCAGCTCCATGACCGCTTACACTGAAGCTTTCTTT CASSMTAYTEAFF
TRBJ1-2 TRBV7-9 . . TGTGCCAGCAGTCCCCAGACAGAACTGGGGGGGGGTGATGGCTACACCTTC CASSPQTELGGGDGYTF
TRBJ2-3 TRBV19 TRBD1 . TGTGCCAGTACGCAGGGGGTATCAGATACGCAGTATTTT CASTQGVSDTQYF
TRBJ1-1 TRBV7-9 . . TGTGCCAGCAGCTTAGACCGGAGGAGGGAGGGGGCTTTCTTT CASSLDRRREGAFF
TRBJ1-3 TRBV5-8 . once TGTGCCAGCAGCTTAGAACCCGGGAGCGGGAGCTCTGGAAACACCATATATTTT CASSLEPGSGSSGNTIYF
TRBJ1-5 TRBV7-8 . . TGTGCCAGCAGCTTCAGACCCAATCAGCCCCAGCATTTT CASSFRPNQPQHF
TRBJ2-7 TRBV7-5 . . TGTGTCAGAAGCTTTCACCTTTACGAGCAGTACTTC CVRSFHLYEQYF
TRBJ2-1 TRBV6-4 TRBD2 . TGTGCCAGCAGTCCTAGCGGGGGGCCGGAGGAGCAGTTCTTC CASSPSGGPEEQFF
TRBJ2-5 TRBV2 . . TGTGCCAGCACTCAGGAAGAGACCCAGTACTTC CASTQEETQYF
TRBJ1-1 TRBV25-1 . . TGTGCCAGCAGTGAATTCGACCTTACGAACACTGAAGCTTTCTTT CASSEFDLTNTEAFF
TRBJ1-2 TRBV4-1 . . TGCGCCAGCAGCCACCGCAGGGGCTACGGCTACACCTTC CASSHRRGYGYTF
TRBJ2-2 TRBV19 TRBD1 once TGTGCCAGTAGTATCACAGGGGCGAACACCGGGGAGCTGTTTTTT CASSITGANTGELFF